This T cell receptor beta chain appears in the sequencing data of a study of Ad26.COV2.S vaccination and SARS-CoV-2 variants. Notes on this clone: Its antigen is unidentified. At one end the junction does not follow the germline gene, possibly because of a read error. The same CDR3 can be traced to other DNA sequences in this sample.

The CDR3 is 16 residues long. CDR1 and CDR2 (germline): SGHRS, YFSETQ. Here immunoSEQ multiplex PCR was the method, and the copy in TCRdb shows in-frame clones only, minus some. The sample records nearly 95,000 clones, under 90% being singletons. Study-wide findings and caveats: Vaccine recipients had higher spike-specific TCR breadth than placebo recipients. Responses of T cells in total may have been underestimated by the TCR breadth and depth analyses. After vaccination, substantial breadth of spike-specific CD8+ and CD4+ responses was reported. The study found similar non-spike TCR breadth in vaccine and placebo recipients.

The genes are TRBV5-1 and TRBJ2-7; 8 nucleotides align to TRBD1. The specimen was peripheral blood, collected after recovery from COVID-19. The TCR was taken from a human donor who had recovered from COVID-19. Written as DNA, the CDR3 is TGTGCCAGCAGCGGTGAGACAGGGGAGCTACTACGCGAGCAGTACTTC. This translates into CASSGETGELLREQYF.